This entry describes one TCR beta chain. Its antigen is still unknown. No base quality information exists; no much larger clone differs at one position. The High Capacity cDNA Reverse Transcription Kit was used to reverse transcribe all of the isolated RNA, meaning that expressed TCRB transcripts were what got sequenced. Deep immunoSEQ sequencing was applied to naive, central memory and regulatory T cell samples, giving an average of approximately 4 million total reads per sample. Sorted cells were lysed in RLT buffer and RNA was extracted with DNase-treated RNeasy Micro or Mini kits, depending on cell number. Each cell subset was processed separately to prevent cross-contamination, with patient and healthy donor samples processed together. The immunoSEQ multiplex PCR was used to amplify TCRB sequences from cDNA, generating 87-bp fragments that spanned the CDR3 region. Sequencing of the amplicons was performed on the Illumina HiSeq platform. From the authors' description of their analysis: Synthetic template baselines were used to correct PCR bias computationally, reads within Hamming distance 2 were collapsed together, and singletons that could not be merged were discarded. Reads were aligned to IMGT to assign V, D and J genes, CDR3 length, and insertions or deletions at six rearrangement sites. Within each subset, clonotype counts were normalized to sorted cell number, after which true diversity and Gini coefficients were computed with the tcR R package. The overlap coefficient, calculated on TCRB nucleotide sequences, was used to quantify repertoire sharing. Out-of-frame TCRB sequences from naive cells were analyzed as a proxy for the pre-selection repertoire. The table was pulled from immuneACCESS by TCRdb, which kept in-frame rearrangements only. Such tables lose some clones; where checked, under half of the loss comes from unresolved V genes, and the rest has no known cause. For V, J and clone size, that table is used; D and trimming come from the DNA. In this sample the table shows around 430,000 clones, 25% to 35% of which occur a single time. The ten largest make up almost 0.065% of the sample.

The data were taken from a study of beta chain features in type 1 diabetes (dated by TCRdb to about 2018). In the study overall: Mean age, gender distribution, total cell number and subset yield did not differ between patients and healthy donors. Regulatory and stem cell-like memory subsets were isolated from only 8 patients and about 8 healthy donors, whereas naive and central memory subsets came from all 28 donors. A total of roughly 100 million sorted cells were examined across all samples, and the number of cells per subset was strongly correlated with RNA yield. The study compared TCRB repertoires of sorted circulating CD4+ T cell subsets between recently diagnosed type 1 diabetes patients and matched healthy donors.

The research as a whole found: Because small numbers of individuals were included in the HLA sub-analyses, any influence of HLA type on TCRB rearrangement was left unresolved. Patients with type 1 diabetes made fewer insertions and deleted more nucleotides at VDJ recombination sites, implying thymic rearrangement abnormalities. A moderate but significant shortening of TCRB CDR3 length was observed in type 1 diabetes patients in all four CD4+ subsets. PCR might favor shorter templates, but patient and control samples were amplified and corrected together, so any skew would affect both groups equally. Because cDNA was sequenced instead of genomic DNA, activated cells with high expression could be over-represented, although the groups did not differ in activation or CD3 levels. Naive, central memory and regulatory TCRB repertoires appeared to be more similar among patients than among healthy donors.

Each donor gave one peripheral blood draw, approximately 110 mL on average, collected into heparinised tubes. A BD FACSAria II was used to sort naive, central memory, regulatory and stem cell-like memory CD4+ T cells with a panel that included CD45RO, CCR7, CD25, CD127, CD95 and CD27. A purity above 95% was achieved for all sorted populations. PBMCs were separated immediately by Lymphoprep density gradient centrifugation and were stained directly, without being cultured. To minimize batch effects, samples were stained and sorted in pairs, one healthy donor with one patient per experiment. From cysteine to phenylalanine, the CDR3 is 16 amino acids long. CDR3 DNA is the only sequence kept; it has 48 bases, read in frame from the first base. Based on the germline V gene (reference sequence), the CDR1 and CDR2 sequences are SEHNR and FQNEAQ. Relative to germline, V is missing 2 bases and J is missing 0 bases, with 4 bases of the junction outside any gene match.

The sequencing input was naive CD4+ T cells from blood. The sample's cell subset or site label, in plain terms: true naive CD4+ T cells. The rearranged segments are TRBV7-9 and TRBJ2-4; the junction holds 7 bases that match TRBD1. The sequence was collected from a man aged 18-30 years in good health. The CDR3 region reads CASSLITGVAKNIQYF. The DNA sequence is given as TGTGCCAGCAGCTTAATAACAGGGGTAGCCAAAAACATTCAGTACTTC.